This T cell receptor (beta chain) was identified in a study of shared clonotypes between healthy human individuals. Trimming stripped 6 bases from V and 1 base from J, with 3 bases between. From germline, CDR1 is SQVTM and CDR2 ANQGSEA. The CDR3 loop spans 10 amino acids. This clone has just a few counts. This sample includes further DNA sequences coding for the same CDR3. Libraries were prepared by immunoSEQ multiplex PCR; TCRdb keeps only in-frame clonotypes and omits some of them. The profile shows 2,500,000 or so clones, over 85% of them singletons. The sequenced material came from naive CD4+ T cells sorted from blood. The subset denotes: CD45RA+ positively selected. The chain recombines TRBV29-1 with TRBJ1-1, with no clear D. The sequence came from a young man in good health. CDR3 DNA sequence: TGCAGCGTCCAGAACACTGAAGCTTTCTTT. Its translation is CSVQNTEAFF. Supplemented by reference TRBV29-1 and TRBJ1-1, the full variable domain reads SAVISQKPSRDICQRGTSLTIQCQVDSQVTMMFWYRQQPGQSLTLIATANQGSEATYESGFVIDKFPISRPNLTFSTLTVSNMSPEDSSIYLCSVQNTEAFFGQGTRLTVV.